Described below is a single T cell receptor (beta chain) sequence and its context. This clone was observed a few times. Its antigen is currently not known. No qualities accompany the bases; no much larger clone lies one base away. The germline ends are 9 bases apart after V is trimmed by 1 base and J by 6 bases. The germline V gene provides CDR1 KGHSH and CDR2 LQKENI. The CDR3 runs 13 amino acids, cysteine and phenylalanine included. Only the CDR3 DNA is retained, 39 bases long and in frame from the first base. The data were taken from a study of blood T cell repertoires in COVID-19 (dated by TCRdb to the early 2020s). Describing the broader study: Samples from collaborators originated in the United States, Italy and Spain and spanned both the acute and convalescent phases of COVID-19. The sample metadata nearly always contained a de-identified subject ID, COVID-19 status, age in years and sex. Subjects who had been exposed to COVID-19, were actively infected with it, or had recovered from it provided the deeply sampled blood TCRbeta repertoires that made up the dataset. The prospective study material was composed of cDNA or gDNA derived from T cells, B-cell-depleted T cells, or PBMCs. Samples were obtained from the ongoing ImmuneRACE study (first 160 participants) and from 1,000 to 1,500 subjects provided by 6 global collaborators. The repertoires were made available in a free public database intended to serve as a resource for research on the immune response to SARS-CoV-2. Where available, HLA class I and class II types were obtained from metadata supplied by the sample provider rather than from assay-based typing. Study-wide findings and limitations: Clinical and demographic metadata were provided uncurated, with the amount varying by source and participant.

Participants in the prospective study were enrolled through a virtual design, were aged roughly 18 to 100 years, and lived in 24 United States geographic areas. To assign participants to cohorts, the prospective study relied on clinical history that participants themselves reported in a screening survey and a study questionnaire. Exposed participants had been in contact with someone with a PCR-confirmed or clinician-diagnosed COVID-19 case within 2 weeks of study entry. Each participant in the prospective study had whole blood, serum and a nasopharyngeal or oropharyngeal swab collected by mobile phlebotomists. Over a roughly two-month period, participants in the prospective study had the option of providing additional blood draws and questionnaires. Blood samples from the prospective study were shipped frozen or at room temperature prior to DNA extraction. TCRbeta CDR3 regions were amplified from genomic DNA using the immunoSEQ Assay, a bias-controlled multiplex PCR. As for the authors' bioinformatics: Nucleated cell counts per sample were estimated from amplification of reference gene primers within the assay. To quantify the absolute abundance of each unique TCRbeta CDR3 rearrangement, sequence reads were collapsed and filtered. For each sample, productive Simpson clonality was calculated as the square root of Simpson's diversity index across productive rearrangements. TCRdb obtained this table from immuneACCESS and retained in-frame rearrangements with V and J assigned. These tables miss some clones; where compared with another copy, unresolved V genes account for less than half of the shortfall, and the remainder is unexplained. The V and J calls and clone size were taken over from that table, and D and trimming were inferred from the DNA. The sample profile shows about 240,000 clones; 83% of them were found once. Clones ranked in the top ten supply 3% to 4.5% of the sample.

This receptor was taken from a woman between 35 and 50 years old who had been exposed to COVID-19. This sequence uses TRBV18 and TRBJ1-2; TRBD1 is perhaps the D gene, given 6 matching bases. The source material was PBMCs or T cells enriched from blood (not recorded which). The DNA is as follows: TGTGCCAGCTCACCACAGGGGGAAGATGGCTACACCTTC. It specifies CASSPQGEDGYTF.